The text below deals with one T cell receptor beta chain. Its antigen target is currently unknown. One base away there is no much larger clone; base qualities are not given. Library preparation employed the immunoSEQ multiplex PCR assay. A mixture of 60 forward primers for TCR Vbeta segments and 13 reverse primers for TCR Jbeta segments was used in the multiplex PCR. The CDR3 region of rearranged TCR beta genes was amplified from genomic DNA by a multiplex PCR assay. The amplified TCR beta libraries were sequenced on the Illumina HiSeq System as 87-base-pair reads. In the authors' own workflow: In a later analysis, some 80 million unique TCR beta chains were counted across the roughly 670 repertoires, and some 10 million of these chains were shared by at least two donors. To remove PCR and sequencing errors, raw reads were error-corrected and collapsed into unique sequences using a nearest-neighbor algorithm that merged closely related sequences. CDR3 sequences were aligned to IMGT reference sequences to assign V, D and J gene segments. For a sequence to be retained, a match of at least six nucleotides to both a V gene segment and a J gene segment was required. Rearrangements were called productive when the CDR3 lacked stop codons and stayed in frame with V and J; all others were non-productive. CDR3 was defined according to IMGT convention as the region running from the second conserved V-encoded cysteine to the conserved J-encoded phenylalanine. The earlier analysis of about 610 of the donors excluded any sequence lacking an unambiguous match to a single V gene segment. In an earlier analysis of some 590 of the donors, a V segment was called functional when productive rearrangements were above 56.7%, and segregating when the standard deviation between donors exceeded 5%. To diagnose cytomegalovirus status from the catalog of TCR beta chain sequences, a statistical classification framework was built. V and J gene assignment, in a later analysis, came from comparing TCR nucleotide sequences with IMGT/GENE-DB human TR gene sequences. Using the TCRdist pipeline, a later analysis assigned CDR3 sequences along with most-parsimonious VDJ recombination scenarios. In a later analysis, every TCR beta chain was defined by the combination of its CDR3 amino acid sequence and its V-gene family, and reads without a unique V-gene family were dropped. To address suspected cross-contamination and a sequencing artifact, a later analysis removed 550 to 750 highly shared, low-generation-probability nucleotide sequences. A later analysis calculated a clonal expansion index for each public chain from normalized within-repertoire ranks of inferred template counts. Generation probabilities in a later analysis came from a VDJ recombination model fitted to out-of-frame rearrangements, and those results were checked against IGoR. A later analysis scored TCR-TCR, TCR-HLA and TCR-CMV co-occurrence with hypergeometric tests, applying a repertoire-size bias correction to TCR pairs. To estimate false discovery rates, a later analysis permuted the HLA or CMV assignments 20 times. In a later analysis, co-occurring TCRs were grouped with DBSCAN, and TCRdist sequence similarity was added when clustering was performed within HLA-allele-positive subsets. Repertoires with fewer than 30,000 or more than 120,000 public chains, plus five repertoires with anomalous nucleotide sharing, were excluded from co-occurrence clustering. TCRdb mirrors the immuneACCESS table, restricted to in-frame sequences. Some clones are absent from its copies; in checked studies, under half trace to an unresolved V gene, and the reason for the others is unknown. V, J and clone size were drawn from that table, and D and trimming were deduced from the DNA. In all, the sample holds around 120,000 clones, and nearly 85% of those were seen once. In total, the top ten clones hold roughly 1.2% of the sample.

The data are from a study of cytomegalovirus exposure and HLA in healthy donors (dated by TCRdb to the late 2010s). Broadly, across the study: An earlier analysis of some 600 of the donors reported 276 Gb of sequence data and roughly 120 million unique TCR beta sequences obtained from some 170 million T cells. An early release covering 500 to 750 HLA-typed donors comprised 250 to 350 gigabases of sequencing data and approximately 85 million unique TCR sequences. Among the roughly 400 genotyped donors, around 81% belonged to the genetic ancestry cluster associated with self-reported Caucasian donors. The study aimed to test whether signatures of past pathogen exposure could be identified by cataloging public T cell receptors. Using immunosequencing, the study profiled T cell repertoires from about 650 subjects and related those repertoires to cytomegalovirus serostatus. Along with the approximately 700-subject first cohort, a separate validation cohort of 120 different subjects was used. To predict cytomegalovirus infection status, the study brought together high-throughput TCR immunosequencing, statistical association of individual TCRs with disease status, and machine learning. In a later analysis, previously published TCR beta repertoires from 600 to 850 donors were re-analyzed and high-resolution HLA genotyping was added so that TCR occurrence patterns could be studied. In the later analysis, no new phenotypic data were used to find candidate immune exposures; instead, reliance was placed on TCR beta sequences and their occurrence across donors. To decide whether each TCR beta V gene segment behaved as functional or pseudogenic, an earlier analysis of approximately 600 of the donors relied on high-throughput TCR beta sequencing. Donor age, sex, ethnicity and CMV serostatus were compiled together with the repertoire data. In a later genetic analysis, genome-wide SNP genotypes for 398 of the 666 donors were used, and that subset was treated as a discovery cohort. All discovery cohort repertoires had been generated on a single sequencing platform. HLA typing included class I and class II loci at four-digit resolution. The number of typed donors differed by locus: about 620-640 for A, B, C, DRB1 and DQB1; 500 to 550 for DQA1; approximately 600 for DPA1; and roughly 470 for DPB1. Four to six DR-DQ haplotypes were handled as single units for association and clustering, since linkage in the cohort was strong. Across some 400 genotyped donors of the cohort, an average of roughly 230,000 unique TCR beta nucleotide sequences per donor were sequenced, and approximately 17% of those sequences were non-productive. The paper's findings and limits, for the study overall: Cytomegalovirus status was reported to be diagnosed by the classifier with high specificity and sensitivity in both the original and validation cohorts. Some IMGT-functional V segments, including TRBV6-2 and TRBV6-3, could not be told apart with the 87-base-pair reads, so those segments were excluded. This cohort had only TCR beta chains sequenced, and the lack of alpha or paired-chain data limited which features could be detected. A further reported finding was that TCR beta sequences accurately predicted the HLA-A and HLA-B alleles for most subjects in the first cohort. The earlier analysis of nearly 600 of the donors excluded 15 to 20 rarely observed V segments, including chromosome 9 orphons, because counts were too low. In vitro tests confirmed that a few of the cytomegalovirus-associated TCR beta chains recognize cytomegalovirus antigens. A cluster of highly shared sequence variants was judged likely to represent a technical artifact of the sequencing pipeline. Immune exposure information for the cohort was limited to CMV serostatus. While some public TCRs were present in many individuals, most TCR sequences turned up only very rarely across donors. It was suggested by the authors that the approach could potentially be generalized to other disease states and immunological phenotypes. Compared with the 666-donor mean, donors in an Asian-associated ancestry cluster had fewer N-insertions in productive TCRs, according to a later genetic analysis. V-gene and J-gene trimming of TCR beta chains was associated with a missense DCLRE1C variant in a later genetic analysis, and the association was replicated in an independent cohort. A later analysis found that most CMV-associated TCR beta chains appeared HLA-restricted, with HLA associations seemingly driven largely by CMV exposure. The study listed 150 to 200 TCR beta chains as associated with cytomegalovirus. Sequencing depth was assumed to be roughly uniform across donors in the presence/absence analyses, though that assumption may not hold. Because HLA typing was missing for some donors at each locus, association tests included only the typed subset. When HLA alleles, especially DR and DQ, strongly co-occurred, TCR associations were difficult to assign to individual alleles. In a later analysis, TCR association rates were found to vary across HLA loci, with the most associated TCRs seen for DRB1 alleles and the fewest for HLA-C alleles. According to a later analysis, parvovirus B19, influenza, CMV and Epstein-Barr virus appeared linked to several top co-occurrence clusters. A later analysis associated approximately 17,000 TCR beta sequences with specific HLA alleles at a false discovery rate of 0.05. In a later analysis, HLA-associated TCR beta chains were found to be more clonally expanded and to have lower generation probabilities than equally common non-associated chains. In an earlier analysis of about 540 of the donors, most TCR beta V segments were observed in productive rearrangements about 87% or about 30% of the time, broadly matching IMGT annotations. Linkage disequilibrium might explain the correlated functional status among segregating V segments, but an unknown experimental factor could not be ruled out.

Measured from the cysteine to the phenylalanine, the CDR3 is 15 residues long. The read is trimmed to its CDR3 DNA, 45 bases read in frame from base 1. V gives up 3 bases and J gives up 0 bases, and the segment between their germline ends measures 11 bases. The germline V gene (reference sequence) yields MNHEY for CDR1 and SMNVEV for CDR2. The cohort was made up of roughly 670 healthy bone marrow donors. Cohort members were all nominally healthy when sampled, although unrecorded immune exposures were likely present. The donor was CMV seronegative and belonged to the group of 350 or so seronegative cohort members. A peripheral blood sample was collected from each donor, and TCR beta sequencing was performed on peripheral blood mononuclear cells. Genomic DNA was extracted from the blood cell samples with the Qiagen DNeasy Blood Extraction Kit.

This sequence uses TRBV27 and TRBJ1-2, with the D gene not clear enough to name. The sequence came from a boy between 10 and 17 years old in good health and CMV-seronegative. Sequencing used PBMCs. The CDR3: CASSLARNTNYGYTF. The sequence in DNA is TGTGCCAGCAGTTTGGCCAGAAACACTAACTATGGCTACACCTTC.